A selection of T cell receptor beta chains follows, all from one sample in a study of T-cell reconstitution after alpha-beta-depleted transplantation in children. TCRdb re-called the PCR reads with MiXCR, one entry per CDR3 protein. This sample carries fewer than 500,000 distinct CDR3 sequences, around two fifths of them seen once, and the ten largest clones take 25% to 30%. The sequencing used PBMCs, collected before TCRalphabeta/CD19-depleted stem cell transplant. Every receptor here comes from a girl aged 2-10 years with aplastic anemia, due to receive a stem cell transplant. Each CDR3 is given with its conserved first and last residue. A D gene is named only where the DNA matches it firmly. Part of the rows lack a size; the others show once, few, many or a class for expanded clones.

CASSFRVLMNTQAFF	TGTGCCAGCAGCTTCAGGGTGCTCATGAACACCCAAGCTTTCTTT	-	TRBV7-9	TRBJ1-1	-
CASTLTGEAFF	TGTGCCAGCACCCTGACAGGTGAAGCTTTCTTT	many	TRBV6-1	TRBJ1-1	-
CSASRLESGRGGIRDTQYF	TGCAGTGCTAGCCGCCTTGAGAGCGGGAGAGGGGGTATAAGAGATACGCAGTATTTT	many	TRBV20-1	TRBJ2-3	TRBD2
CASSYGSGELFF	TGCGCCAGCAGCTACGGGTCCGGGGAGCTGTTTTTT	few	TRBV5-1	TRBJ2-2	-
CSVDVAGGDYGYTF	TGCAGCGTTGATGTGGCAGGGGGGGACTATGGCTACACCTTC	many	TRBV29-1	TRBJ1-2	TRBD1
CSARGGLAGAYRGQFF	TGCAGTGCTAGGGGCGGACTAGCGGGGGCCTATAGGGGGCAGTTCTTC	-	TRBV20-1	TRBJ2-1	TRBD2
CASSLALAAPAQYF	TGCGCCAGCAGCTTGGCACTGGCAGCCCCTGCCCAGTACTTC	many	TRBV5-1	TRBJ2-5	-
CASSPGLAGDAYNEQFF	TGCGCCAGCAGCCCGGGACTAGCGGGAGATGCCTACAATGAGCAGTTCTTC	few	TRBV5-1	TRBJ2-1	TRBD2
CSVDPRKRETQYF	TGCAGCGTTGATCCCAGGAAACGGGAGACCCAGTACTTC	-	TRBV29-1	TRBJ2-5	-
CSARKPTNEKLFF	TGCAGTGCTAGAAAACCAACTAATGAAAAACTGTTTTTT	-	TRBV20-1	TRBJ1-4	-
CSAINLAGGFNEQFF	TGCAGTGCTATTAATCTAGCGGGAGGGTTCAATGAGCAGTTCTTC	few	TRBV20-1	TRBJ2-1	TRBD2
CASSRRGSGANVLTF	TGTGCCAGCAGCCGAAGGGGGTCAGGGGCCAACGTCCTGACTTTC	few	TRBV3-1	TRBJ2-6	-
CSARAVYQETQYF	TGCAGTGCTAGAGCGGTGTACCAAGAGACCCAGTACTTC	-	TRBV20-1	TRBJ2-5	-
CATSDLGQERADTQYF	TGTGCCACCAGTGATTTGGGACAGGAAAGAGCAGATACGCAGTATTTT	many	TRBV24-1	TRBJ2-3	TRBD1
CASSSNSGGVSGANVLTF	TGTGCCAGCAGCTCCAACTCAGGGGGGGTTTCTGGGGCCAACGTCCTGACTTTC	-	TRBV11-1	TRBJ2-6	-
CASSAQLGPFNEQFF	TGTGCCAGCAGCGCCCAACTAGGGCCCTTCAATGAGCAGTTCTTC	few	TRBV7-3	TRBJ2-1	-
CATSRQRGSNQPQHF	TGTGCCACCAGCAGGCAAAGGGGTAGCAATCAGCCCCAGCATTTT	many	TRBV15	TRBJ1-5	-
CASSPRQEKLFF	TGTGCCAGCAGCCCCCGACAGGAAAAACTGTTTTTT	many	TRBV7-2	TRBJ1-4	-
CASSVSGGNTIYF	TGTGCCAGCAGCGTAAGCGGAGGAAACACCATATATTTT	-	TRBV9	TRBJ1-3	-
CASNSLSQTQYF	TGTGCCAGCAATTCCTTATCCCAAACCCAGTACTTC	-	TRBV28	TRBJ2-5	-